The 23 T cell receptor beta chains reported below all come from one sample, sequenced in a study of cytomegalovirus exposure and HLA in healthy donors. This PCR relied on a set of 60 Vbeta primers and 13 Jbeta primers. Only in-frame clones appear in the TCRdb table, and some are missing; sequencing was by immunoSEQ multiplex PCR. The data show tens of thousands of clones, less than 80% seen once. Sequenced sample: PBMCs. The receptors were sampled from a middle-aged woman in good health and CMV-seropositive.

This sequence joins TRBV6-1 and TRBJ2-7; D might be TRBD1 (5 bases). The CDR3 covers 13 residues. V was clipped by 5 bases and J by 2 bases, with 10 bases between them. Germline V lookup: CDR1 MNHNS, CDR2 SASEGT. The DNA of the CDR3 is TGTGCCAGCAGTCGCGACAGAACCTACGAGCAGTACTTC. Protein product: CASSRDRTYEQYF.

The V and J genes are TRBV5-4 and TRBJ2-7; tentative D call: TRBD2 (5 bases). This CDR3 is 13 amino acids long. Germline V gene sequence: CDR1 SGHNT, CDR2 YYREEE (reference sequence). The germline V and J ends were trimmed by 0 bases and 2 bases, with 6 bases remaining between them. DNA for the CDR3: TGTGCCAGCAGCTTGGCGGGGACCTACGAGCAGTACTTC. This translates into CASSLAGTYEQYF.

This clone turned up a few times. In DNA, the CDR3 is TGTGCCTGGAGGGCTAAGGGCAGGGCTAATGAAAAACTGTTTTTT. Its translation is CAWRAKGRANEKLFF. The gene calls are TRBV30 and TRBJ1-4; D may be TRBD1 (5 bases). Germline V gives CDR1 GTSNPN, CDR2 SVGIG (reference sequence). The CDR3 consists of 15 residues. The V end lost 3 bases, the J end lost 3 bases, and 14 bases lay between the germline ends.

Notes on this clone: The sample contains more than one DNA sequence encoding this CDR3. This chain links TRBV5-6 with TRBJ1-5, with a weak D call TRBD1 (6 bases). This CDR3 has 15 residues. V was shortened by 4 bases and J by 0 bases, with 11 bases between the two germline ends. Germline values: CDR1 SGHDT, CDR2 YYEEEE. Here the CDR3 DNA reads TGTGCCAGCAGCCTGACAGGATATAGCAATCAGCCCCAGCATTTT. This encodes CASSLTGYSNQPQHF.

The chain combines TRBV7-9 with TRBJ2-5, with 7 bases that match TRBD2. Trimming removed 5 bases from V and 0 bases from J; junction bases left unmatched: 3. The CDR3 runs to 14 residues. Germline CDR1 SEHNR, CDR2 FQNEAQ (reference sequence). CDR3 sequence (DNA): TGTGCCAGCAGCGGGACTAACCACCAAGAGACCCAGTACTTC. Encoded protein: CASSGTNHQETQYF.

The chain has TRBV15 and TRBJ1-4; the D is unclear. The CDR3 length is 18 residues. CDR1 and CDR2 from the germline V gene are LNHNV and YYDKDF (reference sequence). V was trimmed by 0 bases and J by 8 bases, leaving 22 bases between them. CDR3 sequence (DNA): TGTGCCACCAGCAGAGATCTAGGTCAGATGAACATGAGGGAAAAACTGTTTTTT. It is translated as CATSRDLGQMNMREKLFF. The full variable domain, rest sourced from reference TRBV15 and TRBJ1-4, is DAMVIQNPRYQVTQFGKPVTLSCSQTLNHNVMYWYQQKSSQAPKLLFHYYDKDFNNEADTPDNFQSRRPNTSFCFLDIRSPGLGDTAMYLCATSRDLGQMNMREKLFFGSGTQLSVL.

In this sample, this clone turned up a few times. The V and J genes are TRBV9 and TRBJ2-3; weak D call: TRBD2 (5 bases). Germline lookup yields CDR1 SGDLS and CDR2 YYNGEE. V lost 0 bases, J lost 4 bases, and 12 bases lay in between. This CDR3 is built from 15 residues. The CDR3 is CASSVGGYRADTQYF. CDR3 sequence (DNA): TGTGCCAGCAGCGTAGGAGGGTACCGGGCAGATACGCAGTATTTT.

This clone was observed a few times. The J gene is TRBJ2-4, the V gene TRBV6-5; D may be TRBD1 (6 bases). This CDR3 has 14 amino acids. Trimming left V 2 bases short and J 5 bases short, with 10 bases between. Germline V gene data show CDR1 as MNHEY and CDR2 as SVGAGI. CDR3 region: CASSYIAGENIQYF. CDR3 nucleotides: TGTGCCAGCAGTTACATCGCAGGGGAAAACATTCAGTACTTC.

This clone was found a few times. The chain joins TRBV2 to TRBJ1-2; 8 bases map to TRBD1. This CDR3 contains 15 residues. The junction had 6 bases not matched to a gene; V was cut back by 6 bases and J by 0 bases. CDR1 is SNHLY, CDR2 FYNNEI, per germline. The CDR3 loop is CASRTQGAPNYGYTF. In DNA, the CDR3 is TGTGCCAGCAGGACCCAGGGGGCGCCTAACTATGGCTACACCTTC. Combining the CDR3 with reference TRBV2 and TRBJ1-2 gives the whole variable domain EPEVTQTPSHQVTQMGQEVILRCVPISNHLYFYWYRQILGQKVEFLVSFYNNEISEKSEIFDDQFSVERPDGSNFTLKIRSTKLEDSAMYFCASRTQGAPNYGYTFGSGTRLTVV.

The rearrangement links TRBV6-5 to TRBJ1-2; tentative D call: TRBD1 (6 bases). CDR3 length: 13 residues. Germline values: CDR1 MNHEY, CDR2 SVGAGI. Between the trimmed V and J ends, which lost 4 bases and 7 bases, there was a span of 13 bases. CDR3 nucleotides: TGTGCCAGCAGTTCCGGGACAAGAGCTGGCTACACCTTC. Protein: CASSSGTRAGYTF.

This clone was detected only once. The V gene is TRBV5-4, the J gene TRBJ1-3, with 8 bases matching TRBD1. CDR3 length: 15 residues. Trimming removed 4 bases from V and 3 bases from J; junction bases left unmatched: 6. The germline V gene encodes CDR1 SGHNT and CDR2 YYREEE (reference sequence). The CDR3 is CASSTRTGFGNTIYF. DNA for the CDR3: TGTGCCAGCAGCACCAGGACAGGGTTTGGAAACACCATATATTTT.

This sequence joins TRBV2 and TRBJ2-2; D remains unclear. The CDR3 contains 13 residues. Germline V gene lookup returns CDR1 SNHLY and CDR2 FYNNEI. Trimming cost V 5 bases and J 1 base, with 5 bases left between them. CDR3 amino acids: CASSSVNTGELFF. The CDR3 nucleotides are TGTGCCAGCAGTTCGGTGAACACCGGGGAGCTGTTTTTT.

A single count supports this clone. The J gene is TRBJ1-2, the V gene TRBV6-5; maybe TRBD1 (5 bases). The CDR3 extends over 15 amino acids. V lost 8 bases and J lost 4, with 20 bases in between. The germline V gene has CDR1 MNHEY and CDR2 SVGAGI. The CDR3 loop is CASRKAGAHGYGYTF. The CDR3 DNA reads TGTGCCAGCCGAAAGGCTGGGGCGCATGGCTATGGCTACACCTTC.

V gene TRBV7-2 combines with J gene TRBJ2-7; 8 bases line up with TRBD2. Per germline, CDR1 SGHTA and CDR2 FQGNSA. V was clipped by 4 bases and J by 3 bases; unmatched bases: 8. The CDR3 is 15 amino acids. In DNA, the CDR3 is TGTGCCAGCAGCTCCGTAGCGGGGCGAGTCTACGAGCAGTACTTC. Its translation: CASSSVAGRVYEQYF.

This chain links TRBV2 with TRBJ2-5, with 7 bases matching TRBD2. Germline V gene lookup returns CDR1 SNHLY and CDR2 FYNNEI. V lost 5 bases to trimming and J lost 3 bases; unmatched junction nucleotides: 9. The CDR3 has 15 residues. The CDR3 sequence is CASSRGVGGKETQYF. CDR3 nucleotide sequence: TGTGCCAGCAGTCGGGGGGTCGGGGGGAAAGAGACCCAGTACTTC.

This clone was seen a handful of times. The rearrangement links TRBV4-1 to TRBJ2-3; 9 nucleotides line up with TRBD2. The J segment lost 4 bases and the V segment lost 0 bases, leaving 8 bases of the junction unmatched. The CDR3 is made up of 17 amino acids. Germline CDR1 reads MGHRA; CDR2 reads YSYEKL. CDR3 amino acids: CASSQDRLAGKSDTQYF. The CDR3 nucleotides read TGCGCCAGCAGCCAAGATCGGCTAGCGGGGAAGTCAGATACGCAGTATTTT.

The V gene is TRBV10-1, the J gene TRBJ2-3; TRBD2 agrees at 9 bases. Germline V gene lookup returns CDR1 WNHNN and CDR2 SYGVQD (reference sequence). J was trimmed by 6 bases and V by 0 bases; bases with no gene match: 7. The CDR3 contains 16 residues. The CDR3 region has the DNA TGCGCCAGCAGTGAGTCAGGAGCGGGGGGCTCGGATACGCAGTATTTT. It is translated as CASSESGAGGSDTQYF.

V is TRBV6-5 and J is TRBJ2-1; TRBD1 matches 8 bases. This CDR3 has 13 residues. The germline V gene has CDR1 MNHEY and CDR2 SVGAGI. Trimming at V came to 6 bases and at J to 6 bases, leaving 4 bases not matched to a gene. DNA for the CDR3: TGTGCCAGCAGCGGACAGGGCGGCAATGAGCAGTTCTTC. Translation gives CASSGQGGNEQFF.

This chain connects TRBV2 to TRBJ2-1; 12 bases agree with TRBD2. The CDR3 covers 14 residues. Germline V gives CDR1 SNHLY, CDR2 FYNNEI. The V gene end was trimmed by 5 bases and the J gene end by 7 bases; junction bases not matched to a gene: 3. The DNA for the CDR3 is TGTGCCAGCAGTTCTAGCGGGGGGGATAATGAGCAGTTCTTC. Translating it yields CASSSSGGDNEQFF.

The V call is TRBV5-5, the J call TRBJ1-2, with D possibly TRBD1 on 6 matching bases. The CDR3 extends over 12 amino acids. CDR1 is SGHKS, CDR2 YYEKEE, per germline (reference sequence). V shed 3 bases and J shed 11 bases, with 14 bases lying between them. CDR3: CASSSVDRSYTF. As DNA, the CDR3 is TGTGCCAGCAGCTCGGTCGACAGGTCGTACACCTTC.

The rearrangement joins TRBV5-6 to TRBJ1-4, with D unresolved. Trimming removed 0 bases from V and 4 bases from J, with 4 bases in between. Germline CDR1 and CDR2: SGHDT and YYEEEE. The CDR3 runs to 13 residues. In DNA, the CDR3 is TGTGCCAGCAGCTTGGATCTTAATGAAAAACTGTTTTTT. Translation: CASSLDLNEKLFF.

The chain carries TRBV7-6 and TRBJ2-3; the D gene is possibly TRBD1 (5 bases). Germline V gives CDR1 SGHVS, CDR2 FNYEAQ. Trimming left V 5 bases short and J 4 bases short, with 13 bases between. The CDR3 has 14 residues. The CDR3 region has the DNA TGTGCCAGCAGCCCTGAGTGGGGCCCAGATACGCAGTATTTT. Protein: CASSPEWGPDTQYF.

The V call is TRBV5-1, the J call TRBJ2-1; 7 bases agree with TRBD1. Trimming at V came to 0 bases and at J to 2 bases, leaving 8 bases not matched to a gene. The CDR3 has 17 residues. Germline V gene sequence: CDR1 SGHRS, CDR2 YFSETQ. CDR3 nucleotides: TGCGCCAGCAGCTTGGGGGGTTTGGGACAGACCTACAATGAGCAGTTCTTC. Protein product: CASSLGGLGQTYNEQFF.